These 27 T cell receptor beta chains were sequenced from one sample in a study of Ad26.COV2.S vaccination and SARS-CoV-2 variants. The sample's treatment: roughly 18 received Ad26.COV2.S at low or high dose, single or two shots; about 5 received placebo; per-sample allocation not given. Day 63 after the first vaccine or placebo injection was the time point for sampling. Assay: immunoSEQ multiplex PCR; the TCRdb copy retains only in-frame clones and omits some. The table includes roughly 320,000 clones, more than 70% detected once. The sequencing used peripheral blood, collected in a trial of Ad26.COV2.S vaccine versus placebo. The receptors come from a person aged 18-60 years who received the Ad26.COV2.S COVID-19 vaccine or a placebo.

The rearrangement joins TRBV6-5 to TRBJ1-1; D is perhaps TRBD1 (5 bases). CDR3 size: 14 residues. Trimming took off 6 bases at V and 0 bases at J, with 11 bases between the two ends. CDR1 and CDR2 (germline): MNHEY, SVGAGI. The CDR3 DNA follows: TGTGCCAGCAGCCTCCGGGGCCTGAACACTGAAGCTTTCTTT. This sequence encodes CASSLRGLNTEAFF.

This chain connects TRBV3-1 (or the pseudogene TRBV3-2) to TRBJ2-5, with TRBD2 as a possible D gene (6 bases). Looked up from germline, CDR1 is LGHDT and CDR2 is YNNKEL (reference sequence). CDR3 size: 13 residues. Trimming took off 4 bases at V and 5 bases at J, with 11 bases between the two ends. The DNA of the CDR3 is TGTGCCAGCAGCCCGGGGACTCGGGAGACCCAGTACTTC. This sequence encodes CASSPGTRETQYF.

This clone was detected only once. The chain is built from TRBV10-3 and TRBJ2-7; D call uncertain. The V gene's germline CDR1 is ENHRY and CDR2 SYGVKD. V shed 0 bases and J shed 3 bases, with 6 bases lying between them. This CDR3 is 13 amino acids long. The CDR3 DNA reads as TGTGCCATCAGTGAGTCGCGTGGCTACGAGCAGTACTTC. Translation gives CAISESRGYEQYF.

J is TRBJ1-6 and V is TRBV19; no clear D. V gave up 2 bases and J gave up 8 bases, with 4 bases separating them. This CDR3 is built from 12 residues. CDR1 is LNHDA, CDR2 SQIVND, per germline (reference sequence). The CDR3 reads CASSIQDSPLHF. The CDR3 DNA follows: TGTGCCAGTAGTATACAGGATTCACCCCTCCACTTT.

The chain links TRBV5-1 to TRBJ2-7, with a possible D match to TRBD1 (5 bases). Germline values: CDR1 SGHRS, CDR2 YFSETQ. The CDR3 runs to 13 residues. V lost 4 bases, J lost 4 bases, and 12 bases lay in between. In DNA form, the CDR3 reads TGCGCCAGCAGCGTCAGGGTGGAGTACGAGCAGTACTTC. Protein product: CASSVRVEYEQYF.

This clone was seen a handful of times. The chain couples TRBV2 to TRBJ1-4; 7 nucleotides align to TRBD1. The germline CDR1 and CDR2 sequences are SNHLY and FYNNEI. Trimming took 5 bases from V and 0 from J; bases not matched to a gene: 6. The CDR3 is made up of 16 amino acids. The CDR3 spells CASSLDRAATNEKLFF. The CDR3 DNA sequence: TGTGCCAGCAGTTTAGACAGGGCCGCAACTAATGAAAAACTGTTTTTT. The variable domain in full, with the rest retrieved from reference TRBV2 and TRBJ1-4, is EPEVTQTPSHQVTQMGQEVILRCVPISNHLYFYWYRQILGQKVEFLVSFYNNEISEKSEIFDDQFSVERPDGSNFTLKIRSTKLEDSAMYFCASSLDRAATNEKLFFGSGTQLSVL.

The V gene is TRBV10-3, the J gene TRBJ2-7, with 13 bases that match TRBD2. The trim removed 4 bases at V and 6 bases at J, leaving 0 bases unmatched. Germline-derived CDR1 and CDR2 are ENHRY and SYGVKD. The CDR3 consists of 13 residues. The CDR3 DNA sequence: TGTGCCATCAGTGGGACTAGCGGGGGCGAGCAGTACTTC. It is translated as CAISGTSGGEQYF.

The chain couples TRBV19 to TRBJ1-4; a possible D gene is TRBD1 (5 bases). Between the trimmed V and J ends, which lost 0 bases and 0 bases, there was a span of 23 bases. Germline V gene sequence: CDR1 LNHDA, CDR2 SQIVND (reference sequence). This CDR3 comprises 21 residues. CDR3 nucleotides: TGTGCCAGTAGTATAGAAGCCTTGAGGGGACCCGAGACGGCAACTAATGAAAAACTGTTTTTT. This encodes CASSIEALRGPETATNEKLFF. The variable domain in full, with the rest retrieved from reference TRBV19 and TRBJ1-4, is DGGITQSPKYLFRKEGQNVTLSCEQNLNHDAMYWYRQDPGQGLRLIYYSQIVNDFQKGDIAEGYSVSREKKESFPLTVTSAQKNPTAFYLCASSIEALRGPETATNEKLFFGSGTQLSVL.

The V and J genes are TRBV11-2 and TRBJ2-1; the D is unclear. The germline V and J ends were trimmed by 3 bases and 3 bases, with 0 bases remaining between them. Germline V gives CDR1 SGHAT, CDR2 FQNNGV. The CDR3 contains 11 residues. Written as DNA, the CDR3 is TGTGCCAGCAGCTTCTACAATGAGCAGTTCTTC. It is translated as CASSFYNEQFF.

This clone was recorded only once. The chain combines TRBV5-1 with TRBJ1-2; weak D call: TRBD1 (5 bases). The germline V gene encodes CDR1 SGHRS and CDR2 YFSETQ. The CDR3 has 14 residues. Trimming shortened V by 4 bases and J by 3 bases, and 13 bases separated the two germline ends. CDR3 loop: CASSNTGTDYGYTF. In DNA, the CDR3 is TGCGCCAGCAGCAACACCGGGACGGACTATGGCTACACCTTC.

This chain connects TRBV15 to TRBJ1-4, with D possibly being TRBD1 (5 bases). V gave up 5 bases and J gave up 0 bases, with 19 bases separating them. CDR1 and CDR2 from the germline V gene are LNHNV and YYDKDF (reference sequence). The CDR3 extends over 18 amino acids. CDR3: CATSFFPPGSATNEKLFF. The CDR3 nucleotides are TGTGCCACCAGCTTTTTTCCTCCAGGGAGTGCAACTAATGAAAAACTGTTTTTT.

The chain has TRBV7-9 and TRBJ2-2, with a possible D match to TRBD2 (5 bases). The germline gives CDR1 SEHNR, CDR2 FQNEAQ (reference sequence). The CDR3 runs 14 residues. Trimming shortened V by 0 bases and J by 6 bases, and 8 bases separated the two germline ends. CDR3 nucleotides: TGTGCCAGCAGCTTAGCAGCGGCGGCCGGGGAGCTGTTTTTT. Protein sequence: CASSLAAAAGELFF.

The chain employs TRBV7-2 and TRBJ2-1; tentatively, D is TRBD1 or TRBD2 (6 bases each). This CDR3 has 16 residues. The V and J ends lost 0 bases and 13 bases respectively, with 22 bases between them. CDR1 and CDR2 from the germline V gene are SGHTA and FQGNSA. The CDR3 loop reads CASSLAWGAKGIGQFF. The CDR3 nucleotides read TGTGCCAGCAGCTTAGCGTGGGGGGCCAAGGGAATTGGACAGTTCTTC.

CDR3 residues: CAWSPRGSDTQYF. In nucleotides, the CDR3 is TGTGCCTGGAGTCCCCGGGGTTCAGATACGCAGTATTTT. The V call is TRBV30, the J call TRBJ2-3, with D possibly TRBD2 on 5 matching bases. Looked up from germline, CDR1 is GTSNPN and CDR2 is SVGIG (reference sequence). Trimming removed 2 bases at V and 4 bases at J, with 10 bases between. The CDR3 runs 13 residues.

The rearrangement joins TRBV27 to TRBJ2-2; 9 bases map to TRBD1. Unmatched junction bases numbered 8, after V lost 6 bases and J lost 3 bases. Germline lookup yields CDR1 MNHEY and CDR2 SMNVEV (reference sequence). The CDR3 is 16 residues long. CDR3 in DNA: TGTGCCAGCAGACACATCCGGGACAGGGACACCGGGGAGCTGTTTTTT. Translation: CASRHIRDRDTGELFF.

The rearrangement links TRBV7-9 to TRBJ2-3, with 8 bases fitting TRBD1. The ends lost 4 bases at V and 2 bases at J; junction bases unmatched: 5. Germline CDR1 and CDR2: SEHNR and FQNEAQ (reference sequence). This CDR3 region has 15 residues. The CDR3 loop is CASSSGQGYTDTQYF. CDR3 nucleotides: TGTGCCAGCAGCTCAGGACAGGGTTACACAGATACGCAGTATTTT.

The chain joins TRBV27 to TRBJ2-7; the D gene is possibly TRBD1 (5 bases). Looked up from germline, CDR1 is MNHEY and CDR2 is SMNVEV (reference sequence). The V and J ends lost 0 bases and 0 bases respectively, with 12 bases between them. The CDR3 contains 16 residues. CDR3 bases: TGTGCCAGCAGTTTATCGTCCAGGACAAACTCCTACGAGCAGTACTTC. It is translated as CASSLSSRTNSYEQYF.

The chain joins TRBV7-6 to TRBJ1-2, with D tentatively TRBD1 (6 bases). Germline V gene lookup returns CDR1 SGHVS and CDR2 FNYEAQ. Trimming left V 5 bases short and J 1 base short, with 17 bases between. The CDR3 spans 16 residues. This CDR3 is CASSPSTGLVNYGYTF. The CDR3 nucleotides are TGTGCCAGCAGCCCCTCGACAGGCCTAGTTAACTATGGCTACACCTTC.

V usage is TRBV6-6 and J usage is TRBJ2-5, with 8 bases identical to TRBD1. Germline V CDR1 and CDR2: MNHNY, SVGAGI (reference sequence). The CDR3 covers 15 residues. Losses at the gene ends were 6 bases for V and 3 bases for J; bases not matched to a gene: 9. Written as DNA, the CDR3 is TGTGCCAGCAGACCTGGACAGGGCCGAAAAGAGACCCAGTACTTC. This gives the protein CASRPGQGRKETQYF.

The genes are TRBV15 and TRBJ2-3, with TRBD2 matching 12 bases. J gave up 6 bases and V 2 bases, and 9 bases lay outside the gene matches. Germline assignment: CDR1 LNHNV and CDR2 YYDKDF (reference sequence). The CDR3 contains 17 residues. The CDR3 nucleotides read TGTGCCACCAGCAGACCAGCCAGACTAGCGGGGGCGGATACGCAGTATTTT. It specifies CATSRPARLAGADTQYF.

In this sample, this clone turned up a few times. The chain employs TRBV6-1 and TRBJ2-3; D not resolved. This CDR3 comprises 15 residues. V lost 2 bases, J lost 1 base, and 10 bases lay in between. From germline, CDR1 is MNHNS and CDR2 SASEGT. For the CDR3, the DNA is TGTGCCAGCAGTGAAACCCTAGAACGCACAGATACGCAGTATTTT. Its protein is CASSETLERTDTQYF.

The chain carries TRBV5-1 and TRBJ1-1, with D tentatively TRBD1 (5 bases). Germline CDR1 reads SGHRS; CDR2 reads YFSETQ. Trimming took off 0 bases at V and 3 bases at J, with 12 bases between the two ends. The CDR3 covers 15 residues. CDR3 sequence reads: CASSLAAGMDTEAFF. CDR3 DNA sequence: TGCGCCAGCAGCTTGGCAGCAGGGATGGACACTGAAGCTTTCTTT.

Regarding this clone: Other DNA sequences from this sample encode an identical CDR3 as well. This CDR3 is CASSLDGSNQPQHF. CDR3 in DNA: TGTGCCAGCAGCTTAGACGGGAGCAATCAGCCCCAGCATTTT. The rearrangement links TRBV7-9 to TRBJ1-5; no firm D call. CDR3 length: 14 amino acids. Trimming removed 1 base at V and 1 base at J, with 5 bases between. The germline V gene encodes CDR1 SEHNR and CDR2 FQNEAQ (reference sequence).

The gene calls are TRBV24-1 and TRBJ2-3; D is uncertain. This CDR3 has 13 amino acids. The V gene lost 7 bases and the J gene lost 0 bases, with 7 bases spanning the gap. CDR1 and CDR2 (germline): KGHDR, SFDVKD. CDR3 DNA: TGTGCCACCAGGGACCAAAGCACAGATACGCAGTATTTT. It encodes CATRDQSTDTQYF.

This chain joins TRBV15 and TRBJ2-3, with D maybe TRBD2 (6 bases). Germline-derived CDR1 and CDR2 are LNHNV and YYDKDF (reference sequence). V was pared by 0 bases and J by 1 base, with 14 bases between. CDR3 size: 17 residues. The CDR3 protein is CATSRDYNRRGTDTQYF. The CDR3 nucleotides are TGTGCCACCAGCAGAGATTATAACAGGAGGGGCACAGATACGCAGTATTTT.

V and J are TRBV4-1 and TRBJ2-7, with D hard to call. Per the germline V gene, CDR1 is MGHRA and CDR2 is YSYEKL. CDR3 size: 15 residues. V gave up 0 bases and J gave up 1 base, with 10 bases separating them. CDR3 loop: CASSQEARPSYEQYF. CDR3 DNA sequence: TGCGCCAGCAGCCAAGAGGCCCGTCCATCCTACGAGCAGTACTTC.

V usage is TRBV3-1 (or the pseudogene TRBV3-2) and J usage is TRBJ2-1; 9 bases line up with TRBD2. The CDR3 consists of 16 residues. The V and J ends lost 4 bases and 8 bases, in that order; junction bases with no gene match: 12. Germline CDR1 LGHDT, CDR2 YNNKEL (reference sequence). CDR3 in DNA: TGTGCCAGCAGCCCGCACCTGGCGGGGGGGGTGGATGAGCAGTTCTTC. It is translated as CASSPHLAGGVDEQFF.